The rows below give T cell receptor beta chains drawn from one sample of a study of blood T cell repertoires in COVID-19. Measured with immunoSEQ multiplex PCR; TCRdb has only the in-frame clones, and not every one. The sample has roughly 150,000 clones, roughly 72% seen once. Input material: peripheral blood. The receptors were gathered from an elderly woman with acute or convalescent COVID-19. Both conserved end residues are part of each CDR3. The order of the fields is V gene, clone size, D gene, J gene, CDR3 protein, CDR3 DNA. D genes are given only for firm matches. Size is stated for part of the rows, as once, few or many counts, or as a class when the clone is expanded.

>TRBV13|-|-|TRBJ2-7
CASSFNYEQYF
TGTGCCAGCAGCTTTAACTACGAGCAGTACTTC
>TRBV5-6|-|-|TRBJ2-1
CASRPMYRTDHNEQFF
TGTGCCAGCCGCCCTATGTACAGGACCGACCACAATGAGCAGTTCTTC
>TRBV6-5|-|-|TRBJ1-1
CASSQGGALNTEAFF
TGTGCCAGCAGTCAGGGAGGGGCCCTGAACACTGAAGCTTTCTTT
>TRBV30|-|-|TRBJ1-2
CAWSPRQEGGYTF
TGTGCCTGGAGCCCCCGGCAGGAGGGGGGCTACACCTTC
>TRBV12-3/TRBV12-4|-|-|TRBJ2-7
CASSLGQSGQYF
TGTGCCAGCAGTTTAGGGCAATCTGGGCAGTACTTC
>TRBV10-3|once|-|TRBJ1-5
CAITPDTNQPQHF
TGTGCCATCACCCCAGACACCAATCAGCCCCAGCATTTT
>TRBV7-3|once|TRBD2|TRBJ2-2
CASRGASGGTGELFF
TGTGCCAGTCGGGGAGCTAGCGGGGGTACCGGGGAGCTGTTTTTT
>TRBV28|few|-|TRBJ2-7
CASSGNPGSSYEQYF
TGTGCCAGCAGTGGAAACCCGGGAAGCTCCTACGAGCAGTACTTC
>TRBV5-6|-|-|TRBJ1-5
CASSLWWGGTNQPQHF
TGTGCCAGCAGCTTGTGGTGGGGGGGGACAAATCAGCCCCAGCATTTT
>TRBV27|few|-|TRBJ1-5
CASSFSRVNQPQHF
TGTGCCAGCAGTTTCTCCAGGGTTAATCAGCCCCAGCATTTT
>TRBV7-2|-|-|TRBJ2-1
CASSSQGSEQFF
TGTGCCAGCAGCTCACAGGGCTCTGAGCAGTTCTTC
>TRBV3-1/TRBV3-2|few|-|TRBJ2-7
CASSRTPAAYEQYF
TGTGCCAGCAGCCGCACCCCCGCGGCCTACGAGCAGTACTTC
>TRBV7-2|-|-|TRBJ2-1
CASSLALEASEQFF
TGTGCCAGCAGCTTAGCGCTTGAGGCTAGTGAGCAGTTCTTC
>TRBV11-2|-|-|TRBJ1-5
CASSLVAGGNQPQHF
TGTGCCAGCAGCTTAGTGGCAGGTGGCAATCAGCCCCAGCATTTT
>TRBV6-2/TRBV6-3|few|-|TRBJ1-1
CASSYPDIWADLTEAFF
TGTGCCAGCAGTTACCCGGATATTTGGGCAGACCTGACTGAAGCTTTCTTT
>TRBV30|-|TRBD1|TRBJ1-1
CAWSVQGEAEAFF
TGTGCCTGGAGTGTACAGGGGGAGGCTGAAGCTTTCTTT
>TRBV18|-|TRBD1|TRBJ2-7
CASIPGQESYEQYF
TGTGCCAGCATACCGGGACAGGAGTCCTACGAGCAGTACTTC
>TRBV20-1|-|-|TRBJ1-1
CSATGNTEAFF
TGCAGTGCGACAGGGAACACTGAAGCTTTCTTT
>TRBV10-3|-|-|TRBJ2-2
CAISEPRVSRGTGELFF
TGTGCCATCAGTGAGCCAAGGGTTAGTCGGGGCACCGGGGAGCTGTTTTTT
>TRBV30|-|TRBD1|TRBJ2-7
CAWARDRGRDEQYF
TGTGCCTGGGCCCGGGACAGGGGTCGGGACGAGCAGTACTTC
>TRBV5-1|once|TRBD2|TRBJ2-1
CASSSLAGGPGNEQFF
TGCGCCAGCAGCTCACTAGCGGGAGGGCCTGGAAATGAGCAGTTCTTC
>TRBV7-3|-|-|TRBJ1-2
CASSLKGSSGYTF
TGTGCCAGCAGCTTAAAAGGGAGTAGTGGCTACACCTTC
>TRBV3-1/TRBV3-2|-|-|TRBJ1-5
CASSQDQGGNQPQHF
TGTGCCAGCAGCCAAGATCAAGGAGGGAATCAGCCCCAGCATTTT
>TRBV5-1|-|TRBD2|TRBJ2-1
CASSRRTSGNEQFF
TGCGCCAGCAGCCGCCGGACTAGCGGCAATGAGCAGTTCTTC
>TRBV5-1|-|-|TRBJ1-1
CASSSQGDTEAFF
TGCGCCAGCAGCTCCCAAGGGGACACTGAAGCTTTCTTT
>TRBV6-2/TRBV6-3|once|TRBD1|TRBJ1-1
CASSSQTGGYTEAFF
TGTGCCAGCAGCTCCCAAACAGGGGGCTATACTGAAGCTTTCTTT
>TRBV18|-|-|TRBJ1-1
CASSPRGGGQRTEAFF
TGTGCCAGCTCACCACGGGGGGGCGGACAACGGACTGAAGCTTTCTTT
>TRBV7-3|-|-|TRBJ2-1
CASSPSGIGEQFF
TGTGCCAGCAGCCCCTCAGGGATCGGTGAGCAGTTCTTC
>TRBV5-6|-|-|TRBJ1-4
CASSPHLDEKLFF
TGTGCCAGCAGCCCACACCTGGATGAAAAACTGTTTTTT
>TRBV7-3|-|-|TRBJ2-5
CASSLVGGPQETQYF
TGTGCCAGCAGCTTAGTCGGGGGGCCTCAAGAGACCCAGTACTTC
>TRBV2|-|TRBD1|TRBJ1-4
CASSPDRATNEKLFF
TGTGCCAGCAGCCCCGACAGGGCAACTAATGAAAAACTGTTTTTT
>TRBV30|few|-|TRBJ1-1
CAWGQGTSNTEAFF
TGTGCCTGGGGGCAAGGGACATCGAACACTGAAGCTTTCTTT
>TRBV7-2|-|TRBD1|TRBJ1-5
CASSLQGNSNQPQHF
TGTGCCAGCAGCCTACAGGGGAATAGCAATCAGCCCCAGCATTTT
>TRBV5-1|few|-|TRBJ2-5
CASSPERAGETQYF
TGCGCCAGCAGCCCTGAGCGGGCGGGAGAGACCCAGTACTTC